This T cell receptor beta chain was identified in a study of blood T cell repertoires in COVID-19. Everyone who took part was roughly 18 to 89 years old, and they came from about two dozen US areas. Categorization into cohorts depended on clinical history that participants reported. Donors of Cohort 3 who recovered were those that had two negative PCRs, clearance, or symptom resolution. Sequenced by immunoSEQ multiplex PCR; TCRdb stores in-frame clones only, minus some. There are about 170,000 clones in the sample; 89% occur only once, and roughly 0.77% lies in the top ten. Trimming removed 2 bases at V and 10 bases at J, with 11 bases between. This CDR3 has 12 amino acids. Germline lookup yields CDR1 SEHNR and CDR2 FQNEAQ (reference sequence).

The clonotype comes from a woman aged 18-30 years who had recovered from COVID-19. Sequencing was performed on PBMCs or T cells enriched from blood (not recorded which). V and J are TRBV7-9 and TRBJ1-1; D call uncertain. The CDR3, as DNA: TGTGCCAGCAGCTTATCAGAGACAAGAGCTTTCTTT. Protein product: CASSLSETRAFF.